These 20 T cell receptor beta chains came from one sample sequenced in a study of blood T cell repertoires in COVID-19. Assay: immunoSEQ multiplex PCR; the TCRdb copy retains only in-frame clones and omits some. The data show fewer than 300,000 clones, about 85% seen once. The material sequenced was peripheral blood. The receptor source for this set is a human donor with COVID-19, enrolled during active disease. The donor label of this sample is uncertain.

The chain combines TRBV5-6 with TRBJ1-5; D gene unclear. The CDR3 totals 13 residues. The ends were cut back, 0 bases at V and 8 bases at J, with 9 bases in the middle. Germline loops: CDR1 SGHDT, CDR2 YYEEEE. CDR3 loop: CASSLGGGEPQHF. For the CDR3, the DNA is TGTGCCAGCAGCTTGGGCGGAGGAGAGCCCCAGCATTTT. The full variable domain, completed using reference TRBV5-6 and TRBJ1-5, is DAGVTQSPTHLIKTRGQQVTLRCSPKSGHDTVSWYQQALGQGPQFIFQYYEEEERQRGNFPDRFSGHQFPNYSSELNVNALLLGDSALYLCASSLGGGEPQHFGDGTRLSIL.

This clone has just a few counts. V usage is TRBV3-1 (or the pseudogene TRBV3-2) and J usage is TRBJ2-2; D might be TRBD2 (5 bases). CDR1 and CDR2 (germline): LGHDT, YNNKEL (reference sequence). CDR3 length: 16 amino acids. V was shortened by 4 bases and J by 0 bases, with 12 bases between the two germline ends. The CDR3 nucleotides are TGTGCCAGCAGCCGTTACCTAGCAACGAACACCGGGGAGCTGTTTTTT. This sequence encodes CASSRYLATNTGELFF.

The rearrangement uses TRBV5-4 and TRBJ2-7, with TRBD2 matching 7 bases. The CDR3 totals 15 residues. After removal of 0 bases from V and 0 bases from J, the junction contained 3 bases not matched to a gene. Germline loops: CDR1 SGHNT, CDR2 YYREEE (reference sequence). The CDR3 DNA sequence: TGTGCCAGCAGCTTGGAAAGCGGGAACTCCTACGAGCAGTACTTC. Its translation: CASSLESGNSYEQYF.

A few counts support this clone. Other DNA sequences in this specimen translate into the identical CDR3. The chain is built from TRBV5-1 and TRBJ1-1; 9 positions match TRBD1. CDR1 is SGHRS, CDR2 YFSETQ, per germline. V dropped 2 bases and J dropped 5; count of bases not matched to a gene: 4. The CDR3 is made up of 14 amino acids. The CDR3 coding sequence is TGCGCCAGCAGCTTACAGGGGGCGGGAACTGAAGCTTTCTTT. Protein sequence: CASSLQGAGTEAFF.

The chain links TRBV5-1 to TRBJ2-3; the match to TRBD2 covers 8 bases. Germline V gene data show CDR1 as SGHRS and CDR2 as YFSETQ. CDR3 length: 15 residues. V gave up 4 bases and J gave up 0 bases; unmatched junction bases: 4. The CDR3 region has the DNA TGCGCCAGCAGCCCAGCGGGGGTTAGCACAGATACGCAGTATTTT. Translated, it gives CASSPAGVSTDTQYF. Full variable domain (rest looked up from reference TRBV5-1 and TRBJ2-3): KAGVTQTPRYLIKTRGQQVTLSCSPISGHRSVSWYQQTPGQGLQFLFEYFSETQRNKGNFPGRFSGRQFSNSRSEMNVSTLELGDSALYLCASSPAGVSTDTQYFGPGTRLTVL.

The genes are TRBV9 and TRBJ2-1, with 7 bases fitting TRBD2. CDR1 and CDR2 (germline): SGDLS, YYNGEE. This CDR3 comprises 17 residues. With V trimmed by 1 base and J by 4 bases, 11 bases remained unmatched. This chain's CDR3 is CASSVTPEPSGYNEQFF. CDR3 DNA: TGTGCCAGCAGCGTAACGCCGGAGCCTAGCGGATACAATGAGCAGTTCTTC. Filled out from reference TRBV9 and TRBJ2-1, the complete variable domain reads DSGVTQTPKHLITATGQRVTLRCSPRSGDLSVYWYQQSLDQGLQFLIQYYNGEERAKGNILERFSAQQFPDLHSELNLSSLELGDSALYFCASSVTPEPSGYNEQFFGPGTRLTVL.

CDR3: CASSLTLLEGEETQYF. The CDR3 DNA sequence: TGCGCCAGCAGCCTCACCCTCTTAGAGGGGGAAGAGACCCAGTACTTC. V gene TRBV5-1 combines with J gene TRBJ2-5; a possible D gene is TRBD1 (6 bases). Germline CDR1 and CDR2: SGHRS and YFSETQ. Between the trimmed V and J ends, which lost 4 bases and 3 bases, there was a span of 19 bases. The CDR3 consists of 16 residues.

This rearrangement joins TRBV3-1 (or the pseudogene TRBV3-2) to TRBJ1-3, with D tentatively TRBD1 (6 bases). The CDR3 is 14 amino acids. V was trimmed by 0 bases and J by 6 bases, leaving 9 bases between them. In germline, CDR1 is LGHDT, CDR2 YNNKEL (reference sequence). The CDR3 bases are TGTGCCAGCAGCCAAGAGGGGGCCCAAAACACCATATATTTT. The encoded protein is CASSQEGAQNTIYF.

This chain links TRBV12-5 with TRBJ1-2, with D unresolved. The CDR3 totals 13 residues. Germline CDR1 LGHNT, CDR2 FRNRAP. V was shortened by 2 bases and J by 4 bases, with 8 bases between the two germline ends. In nucleotides, the CDR3 is TGTGCTAGTGGTTTGAACAGTGCCTATGGCTACACCTTC. It encodes CASGLNSAYGYTF.

This chain uses TRBV13 with TRBJ1-1; D is possibly TRBD1 (6 bases). V was shortened by 3 bases and J by 7 bases, with 24 bases between the two germline ends. The CDR3 extends over 17 amino acids. In germline, CDR1 is PRHDT, CDR2 FYEKMQ (reference sequence). In nucleotides, the CDR3 is TGTGCCAGCAGCTTTCAACAGGGAACCTTGGGTCGCAATGAAGCTTTCTTT. Residues: CASSFQQGTLGRNEAFF.

The genes are TRBV28 and TRBJ2-7; 9 bases are a match to TRBD2. Germline V gene sequence: CDR1 MDHEN, CDR2 SYDVKM. This CDR3 contains 14 residues. After removal of 2 bases from V and 6 bases from J, the junction contained 5 bases not matched to a gene. The chain's CDR3 is CASSLIAGVAEQYF. In DNA, the CDR3 is TGTGCCAGCAGTTTAATAGCGGGAGTCGCCGAGCAGTACTTC.

The rearrangement uses TRBV19 and TRBJ2-7, with D possibly TRBD2 on 6 matching bases. The CDR3 has 15 residues. Germline lookup yields CDR1 LNHDA and CDR2 SQIVND (reference sequence). The germline V and J ends were trimmed by 3 bases and 2 bases, with 14 bases remaining between them. The CDR3 coding sequence is TGTGCCAGTAGTATTTTAGCGGACCATGCCTACGAGCAGTACTTC. It translates to CASSILADHAYEQYF.

V is TRBV5-4 and J is TRBJ2-7; 8 nucleotides align to TRBD2. The V gene's germline CDR1 is SGHNT and CDR2 YYREEE (reference sequence). Trimming at V came to 3 bases and at J to 2 bases, leaving 7 bases not matched to a gene. CDR3 size: 15 residues. The CDR3 DNA reads as TGTGCCAGCAGCTCGGAACCGGGACTAGCCTACGAGCAGTACTTC. As protein: CASSSEPGLAYEQYF.

The CDR3 DNA follows: TGCGCCAGCACCTTAGGACAGGGGGATGGCTACACCTTC. Translated, it gives CASTLGQGDGYTF. V gene TRBV5-1 combines with J gene TRBJ1-2; 10 bases match TRBD1. CDR3 length: 13 residues. With 6 bases clipped from V and 6 bases from J, the junction kept 5 bases outside the gene matches. The germline V gene has CDR1 SGHRS and CDR2 YFSETQ.

The chain couples TRBV4-3 to TRBJ1-1; no firm D call. CDR3 length equals 15 residues. V was trimmed by 0 bases and J by 10 bases, leaving 18 bases between them. From germline, CDR1 is LGHNA and CDR2 YSLEER. This chain's CDR3 is CASSQDHRSGPGAFF. In nucleotides, the CDR3 is TGCGCCAGCAGCCAAGATCATCGTAGTGGCCCAGGAGCTTTCTTT.

Only one count was recorded for this clone. The chain joins TRBV6-2 or TRBV6-3 to TRBJ1-1; TRBD1 matches at 7 bases. In germline, CDR1 is MNHEY, CDR2 SVGEGT. The CDR3 extends over 15 amino acids. J was trimmed by 0 bases and V by 6 bases; bases with no gene match: 7. CDR3 protein: CASSNRDSLNTEAFF. The CDR3 nucleotides read TGTGCCAGCAGCAACAGGGACAGCTTGAACACTGAAGCTTTCTTT.

This chain connects TRBV29-1 to TRBJ2-4; 7 bases map to TRBD1. Germline trimming cut 7 bases from V and 1 base from J; bases unmatched to any gene: 1. Looked up from germline, CDR1 is SQVTM and CDR2 is ANQGSEA. The CDR3 has 12 residues. The CDR3 protein is CSGGQAKNIQYF. The CDR3, as DNA: TGCAGCGGGGGACAGGCCAAAAACATTCAGTACTTC.

The gene calls are TRBV2 and TRBJ2-7; 13 nucleotides line up with TRBD2. The CDR3 runs to 17 residues. V was pared by 5 bases and J by 3 bases, with 10 bases of the junction left unmatched. Per the germline V gene, CDR1 is SNHLY and CDR2 is FYNNEI. CDR3: CASSSLTSGRALYEQYF. The CDR3 nucleotides read TGTGCCAGCAGTTCCCTTACTAGCGGGAGGGCCCTCTACGAGCAGTACTTC. The variable domain in full, completed from reference TRBV2 and TRBJ2-7, reads EPEVTQTPSHQVTQMGQEVILRCVPISNHLYFYWYRQILGQKVEFLVSFYNNEISEKSEIFDDQFSVERPDGSNFTLKIRSTKLEDSAMYFCASSSLTSGRALYEQYFGPGTRLTVT.

The chain employs TRBV5-5 and TRBJ1-4; D is undetermined. Germline-derived CDR1 and CDR2 are SGHKS and YYEKEE (reference sequence). Trimming removed 1 base from V and 3 bases from J, with 4 bases in between. The CDR3 totals 13 residues. The CDR3 DNA reads TGTGCCAGCAGCTTGACAGCTAATGAAAAACTGTTTTTT. Translation gives CASSLTANEKLFF.

This chain uses TRBV7-8 with TRBJ2-1; D call uncertain. Trimming pared 2 bases from V and 5 bases from J, leaving 10 bases between. CDR1 and CDR2 (germline): SGHVS, FQNEAQ. The CDR3 consists of 14 residues. As DNA, the CDR3 is TGTGCCAGCAGCTTACGACTGGTTCACAATGAGCAGTTCTTC. It encodes CASSLRLVHNEQFF.